The 27 T cell receptor beta chains below were found in one sample sequenced in a study of CD4 T cells in relation to SARS-CoV-2 and coronaviruses. These TCRs' antigens remain unknown. The data were produced by immunoSEQ multiplex PCR, yet TCRdb's version contains in-frame clones alone and is incomplete. Among fewer than 45,000 clones listed, 84% were seen once. The sample was naive CD4+ T cells from PBMCs, cultured in vitro. The subset was: naive CD4+ T cells isolated by negative enrichment. Receptors originate from an adult with COVID-19.

This chain joins TRBV15 and TRBJ2-1; D not resolved. The CDR3 sequence is 15 residues long. With 0 bases removed from V and 3 bases from J, the gap between germline ends came to 9 bases. The V gene's germline CDR1 is LNHNV and CDR2 YYDKDF (reference sequence). The CDR3 region is CATSRDPADYNEQFF. CDR3 DNA sequence: TGTGCCACCAGCAGAGATCCCGCAGACTACAATGAGCAGTTCTTC.

The gene calls are TRBV24-1 and TRBJ2-7; no reliable D call. Germline V gene sequence: CDR1 KGHDR, CDR2 SFDVKD. V gave up 4 bases and J gave up 3 bases, with 9 bases separating them. The CDR3 covers 13 residues. The CDR3 nucleotides read TGTGCCACCAGTGACCCGACTGGCTACGAGCAGTACTTC. This gives the protein CATSDPTGYEQYF.

The table lists this clone with a few counts. The chain employs TRBV4-2 and TRBJ2-7; a possible D gene is TRBD2 (6 bases). V was clipped by 0 bases and J by 7 bases, with 10 bases between them. Germline loops: CDR1 LGHNA, CDR2 YNFKEQ. CDR3 size: 13 residues. CDR3: CASSQEGLTEQYF. CDR3 coding DNA: TGTGCCAGCAGCCAAGAGGGACTGACAGAGCAGTACTTC.

The chain links TRBV19 to TRBJ1-2, with 8 bases that match TRBD1. Losses at the gene ends were 6 bases for V and 4 bases for J; bases not matched to a gene: 7. CDR1 is LNHDA and CDR2 is SQIVND in the germline V gene (reference sequence). This CDR3 is built from 14 residues. CDR3 loop: CASSPTGEVYGYTF. The CDR3 nucleotides read TGTGCCAGTAGCCCGACAGGGGAGGTCTATGGCTACACCTTC.

The chain carries TRBV30 and TRBJ1-2; a possible D gene is TRBD1 (6 bases). This CDR3 is built from 13 residues. V gave up 0 bases and J gave up 4 bases, with 9 bases separating them. CDR1 GTSNPN and CDR2 SVGIG come from the germline V gene (reference sequence). The CDR3 nucleotides read TGTGCCTGGAGTGTAGCCAGGGGCTATGGCTACACCTTC. Its translation is CAWSVARGYGYTF.

V is TRBV4-2 and J is TRBJ2-5; either TRBD1 or TRBD2 may supply D (6 bases each). Looked up from germline, CDR1 is LGHNA and CDR2 is YNFKEQ. V was pared by 5 bases and J by 3 bases, with 19 bases between. The CDR3 covers 16 residues. The DNA for the CDR3 is TGTGCCAGCAGCGCGATCTTCCGGGGGCTAAAAGAGACCCAGTACTTC. Its protein is CASSAIFRGLKETQYF.

The chain employs TRBV9 and TRBJ2-5; tentatively, D is TRBD1 (5 bases). CDR3 length: 14 amino acids. With 0 bases removed from V and 5 bases from J, the gap between germline ends came to 11 bases. Germline CDR1 and CDR2: SGDLS and YYNGEE. The CDR3 DNA follows: TGTGCCAGCAGCGTAGAAGGGGTGGGGGAGACCCAGTACTTC. Its protein product is CASSVEGVGETQYF.

The chain couples TRBV7-3 to TRBJ2-3; weak D call: TRBD2 (5 bases). The CDR3 runs 17 residues. V shed 2 bases and J shed 2 bases, with 17 bases lying between them. CDR1 SGHTA and CDR2 FQGTGA come from the germline V gene. CDR3: CASSLLGRVAHTDTQYF. CDR3 DNA sequence: TGTGCCAGCAGCTTACTTGGGCGGGTGGCGCACACAGATACGCAGTATTTT.

The gene calls are TRBV5-1 and TRBJ2-2; possibly TRBD2 for D (5 bases). CDR3 length: 17 amino acids. Germline CDR1 reads SGHRS; CDR2 reads YFSETQ. The ends were cut back, 0 bases at V and 4 bases at J, with 16 bases in the middle. The CDR3 loop is CASSLGAGPGSTGELFF. DNA for the CDR3: TGCGCCAGCAGCTTGGGGGCGGGCCCGGGGAGCACCGGGGAGCTGTTTTTT.

The chain uses TRBV5-6 and TRBJ2-2; 9 nucleotides align to TRBD1. V lost 4 bases, J lost 6 bases, and 10 bases stayed unmatched. Germline CDR1 SGHDT, CDR2 YYEEEE. The CDR3 has 16 residues. The CDR3 region has the DNA TGTGCCAGCAGCATGACCGGGACAGGGACATCCGGGGAGCTGTTTTTT. Protein: CASSMTGTGTSGELFF.

The genes are TRBV4-2 and TRBJ1-1; D possibly corresponds to TRBD1 (5 bases). The V and J ends lost 3 bases and 0 bases respectively, with 14 bases between them. Germline V gives CDR1 LGHNA, CDR2 YNFKEQ. The CDR3 consists of 16 residues. The CDR3 sequence is CASSQAWGGLNTEAFF. The CDR3 DNA follows: TGTGCCAGCAGCCAGGCCTGGGGGGGTCTGAACACTGAAGCTTTCTTT.

The gene calls are TRBV5-1 and TRBJ1-2; 7 bases map to TRBD1. CDR3 size: 13 residues. Per germline, CDR1 SGHRS and CDR2 YFSETQ. V shed 10 bases, J shed 2 bases, and the junction held 8 bases outside the gene matches. Here the CDR3 reads CAGGRGRNYGYTF. DNA of the CDR3: TGCGCCGGGGGGAGGGGGCGAAACTATGGCTACACCTTC.

V is TRBV2 and J is TRBJ2-5, with D unclear. Germline V gene sequence: CDR1 SNHLY, CDR2 FYNNEI. With 11 bases removed from V and 5 bases from J, the gap between germline ends came to 18 bases. The CDR3 runs to 13 residues. The CDR3 spells CAAGWWLRETQYF. CDR3 DNA: TGTGCCGCCGGATGGTGGTTAAGGGAGACCCAGTACTTC.

The rearrangement joins TRBV6-5 to TRBJ2-3; tentatively, D is TRBD2 (7 bases). V lost 10 bases and J lost 2, with 16 bases in between. The CDR3 extends over 14 amino acids. CDR1 is MNHEY, CDR2 SVGAGI, per germline. This chain's CDR3 is CATRGGAATDTQYF. The CDR3 DNA sequence: TGTGCCACAAGGGGGGGGGCGGCCACAGATACGCAGTATTTT.

The chain recombines TRBV5-1 with TRBJ2-1; D perhaps matches TRBD1 (6 bases). Trimming removed 4 bases at V and 6 bases at J, with 17 bases between. The CDR3 spans 15 residues. Germline V gene data show CDR1 as SGHRS and CDR2 as YFSETQ. CDR3 in amino acids: CASSRQKGQSNEQFF. The CDR3 coding sequence is TGCGCCAGCAGCCGCCAAAAAGGACAGAGCAATGAGCAGTTCTTC.

The chain employs TRBV7-9 and TRBJ2-2; possibly TRBD1 or TRBD2 for D (5 bases each). V lost 4 bases and J lost 0, with 9 bases in between. This CDR3 has 15 residues. CDR1 SEHNR and CDR2 FQNEAQ come from the germline V gene (reference sequence). The CDR3 coding sequence is TGTGCCAGCAGCTACCAGGGAGCGAACACCGGGGAGCTGTTTTTT. Translation: CASSYQGANTGELFF.

The V call is TRBV6-5, the J call TRBJ1-5, with D possibly matching TRBD1 (6 bases). The CDR3 extends over 11 amino acids. With 6 bases removed from V and 7 bases from J, the gap between germline ends came to 7 bases. From germline, CDR1 is MNHEY and CDR2 SVGAGI. The CDR3 DNA sequence: TGTGCCAGCAGACAGGGACAGCCCCAGCATTTT. Translating gives CASRQGQPQHF.

The chain uses TRBV2 and TRBJ2-4; D unresolved. CDR1 is SNHLY, CDR2 FYNNEI, per germline. This CDR3 is 17 amino acids long. Deletions cut 0 bases from V and 12 bases from J, with 24 bases between. CDR3 in amino acids: CASSEAVPGGSGTDQYF. DNA for the CDR3: TGTGCCAGCAGTGAAGCGGTCCCGGGTGGGTCTGGAACAGATCAGTACTTC.

This chain joins TRBV7-2 and TRBJ2-6; D is unclear. The V end was cut by 1 base, the J end by 0 bases, with 1 base between. The CDR3 length is 14 residues. Germline V gene data show CDR1 as SGHTA and CDR2 as FQGNSA. The CDR3 loop is CASSLDSGANVLTF. CDR3 coding DNA: TGTGCCAGCAGCTTAGACTCTGGGGCCAACGTCCTGACTTTC.

This chain connects TRBV19 to TRBJ2-3; D is undetermined. Germline CDR1 is LNHDA and CDR2 is SQIVND (reference sequence). Trimming took 6 bases from V and 4 from J, leaving 11 bases between them. The CDR3 is 13 amino acids. As DNA, the CDR3 is TGTGCCAGTAGCTCCAGTTCCGCAGATACGCAGTATTTT. It codes for CASSSSSADTQYF.

V and J are TRBV6-1 and TRBJ1-1, with D maybe TRBD1 (5 bases). The CDR3 is 13 amino acids. Germline CDR1 and CDR2: MNHNS and SASEGT. Between the trimmed V and J ends, which lost 1 base and 4 bases, there was a span of 7 bases. DNA for the CDR3: TGTGCCAGCAGTGAAGAGGGACTCACTGAAGCTTTCTTT. It is translated as CASSEEGLTEAFF.

The chain has TRBV18 and TRBJ1-3, with 7 nucleotides matching TRBD1. Germline-derived CDR1 and CDR2 are KGHSH and LQKENI. Losses at the gene ends were 3 bases for V and 8 bases for J; bases not matched to a gene: 4. The CDR3 sequence is 13 residues long. The CDR3 DNA reads as TGTGCCAGCTCACCGACAGGGATGGACACCATATATTTT. Amino acids: CASSPTGMDTIYF.

The V gene is TRBV29-1, the J gene TRBJ2-7; maybe TRBD1 (5 bases). This CDR3 is 12 amino acids long. V lost 4 bases and J lost 1, with 8 bases in between. Germline V gene lookup returns CDR1 SQVTM and CDR2 ANQGSEA. The CDR3 protein is CSVGGASYEQYF. CDR3 DNA: TGCAGCGTTGGTGGGGCTTCCTACGAGCAGTACTTC.

The chain combines TRBV24-1 with TRBJ2-2; no definite D call. Trimming took off 3 bases at V and 0 bases at J, with 13 bases between the two ends. This CDR3 has 17 amino acids. Looked up from germline, CDR1 is KGHDR and CDR2 is SFDVKD. CDR3 in amino acids: CATSDRYVGPNTGELFF. As DNA, the CDR3 is TGTGCCACCAGTGATCGATATGTAGGGCCGAACACCGGGGAGCTGTTTTTT.

Only a few counts were recorded for this clone. The chain joins TRBV2 to TRBJ1-5, with D possibly matching TRBD1 (6 bases). CDR3 length: 13 amino acids. V lost 7 bases to trimming and J lost 6 bases, with 13 bases between them. Germline values: CDR1 SNHLY, CDR2 FYNNEI. The CDR3 spells CASTGTGIQPQHF. DNA for the CDR3: TGTGCCAGCACCGGAACAGGGATTCAGCCCCAGCATTTT.

This rearrangement joins TRBV19 to TRBJ2-2, with 8 bases fitting TRBD2. The CDR3 has 13 amino acids. Germline lookup yields CDR1 LNHDA and CDR2 SQIVND (reference sequence). Unmatched junction bases numbered 5, after V lost 3 bases and J lost 11 bases. CDR3 region: CASSIGRASELFF. The DNA of the CDR3 is TGTGCCAGTAGTATCGGGAGGGCTTCTGAGCTGTTTTTT.

The chain employs TRBV4-1 and TRBJ2-7, with D possibly TRBD1 on 6 matching bases. Germline loops: CDR1 MGHRA, CDR2 YSYEKL. Trimming pared 3 bases from V and 2 bases from J, leaving 14 bases between. CDR3 size: 15 residues. CDR3 sequence (DNA): TGCGCCAGCAGCCAGATGACAGGCGTTACCTACGAGCAGTACTTC. Translated: CASSQMTGVTYEQYF.